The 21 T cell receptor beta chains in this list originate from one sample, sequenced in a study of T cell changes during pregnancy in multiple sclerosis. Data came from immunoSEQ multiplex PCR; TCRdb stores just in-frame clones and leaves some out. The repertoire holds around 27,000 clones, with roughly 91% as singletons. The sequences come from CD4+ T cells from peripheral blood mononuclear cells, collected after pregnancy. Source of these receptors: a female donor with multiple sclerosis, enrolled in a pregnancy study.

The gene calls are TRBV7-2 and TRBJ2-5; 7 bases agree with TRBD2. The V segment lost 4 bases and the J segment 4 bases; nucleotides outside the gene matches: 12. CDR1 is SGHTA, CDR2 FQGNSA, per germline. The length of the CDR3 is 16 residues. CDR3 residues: CASSSTPARERETQYF. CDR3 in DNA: TGTGCCAGCAGCTCCACCCCAGCGCGGGAGAGAGAGACCCAGTACTTC.

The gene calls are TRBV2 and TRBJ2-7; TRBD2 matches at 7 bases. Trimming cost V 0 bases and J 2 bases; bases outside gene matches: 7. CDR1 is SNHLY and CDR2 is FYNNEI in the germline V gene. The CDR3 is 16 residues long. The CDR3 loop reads CASSEATAGAPYEQYF. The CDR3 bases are TGTGCCAGCAGTGAAGCTACGGCGGGAGCTCCCTACGAGCAGTACTTC.

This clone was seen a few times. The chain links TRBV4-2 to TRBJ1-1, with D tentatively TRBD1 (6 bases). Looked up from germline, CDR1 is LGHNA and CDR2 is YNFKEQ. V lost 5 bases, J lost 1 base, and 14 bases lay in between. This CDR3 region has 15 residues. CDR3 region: CASSYREAWNTEAFF. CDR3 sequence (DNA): TGTGCCAGCAGCTACAGGGAAGCGTGGAACACTGAAGCTTTCTTT.

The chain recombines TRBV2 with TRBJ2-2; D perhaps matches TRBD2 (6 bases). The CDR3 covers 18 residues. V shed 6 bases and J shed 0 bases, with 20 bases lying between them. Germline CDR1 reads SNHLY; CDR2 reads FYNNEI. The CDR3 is CASRTGTPAPTNTGELFF. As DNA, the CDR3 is TGTGCCAGCAGGACCGGGACTCCTGCCCCCACGAACACCGGGGAGCTGTTTTTT.

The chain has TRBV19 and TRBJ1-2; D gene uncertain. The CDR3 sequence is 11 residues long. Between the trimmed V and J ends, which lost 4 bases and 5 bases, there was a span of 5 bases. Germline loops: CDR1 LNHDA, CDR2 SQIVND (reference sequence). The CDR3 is CASSTGYGYTF. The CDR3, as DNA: TGTGCCAGTAGTACGGGATATGGCTACACCTTC. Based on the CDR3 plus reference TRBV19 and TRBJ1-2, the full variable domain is DGGITQSPKYLFRKEGQNVTLSCEQNLNHDAMYWYRQDPGQGLRLIYYSQIVNDFQKGDIAEGYSVSREKKESFPLTVTSAQKNPTAFYLCASSTGYGYTFGSGTRLTVV.

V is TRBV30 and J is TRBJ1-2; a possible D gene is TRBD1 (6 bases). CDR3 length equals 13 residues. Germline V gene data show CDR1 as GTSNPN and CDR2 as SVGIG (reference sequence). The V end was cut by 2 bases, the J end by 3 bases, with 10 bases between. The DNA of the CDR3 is TGTGCCTGGAGTTCAGGGGTTGACTATGGCTACACCTTC. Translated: CAWSSGVDYGYTF. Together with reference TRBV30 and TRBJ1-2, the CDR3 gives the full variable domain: SQTIHQWPATLVQPVGSPLSLECTVEGTSNPNLYWYRQAAGRGLQLLFYSVGIGQISSEVPQNLSASRPQDRQFILSSKKLLLSDSGFYLCAWSSGVDYGYTFGSGTRLTVV.

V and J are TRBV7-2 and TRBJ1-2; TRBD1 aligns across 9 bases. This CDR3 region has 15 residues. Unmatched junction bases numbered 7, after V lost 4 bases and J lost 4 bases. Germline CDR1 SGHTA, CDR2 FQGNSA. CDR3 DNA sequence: TGTGCCAGCAGCTCGACCACAGGGGGCGCCTATGGCTACACCTTC. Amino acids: CASSSTTGGAYGYTF. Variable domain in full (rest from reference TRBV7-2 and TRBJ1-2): GAGVSQSPSNKVTEKGKDVELRCDPISGHTALYWYRQSLGQGLEFLIYFQGNSAPDKSGLPSDRFSAERTGGSVSTLTIQRTQQEDSAVYLCASSSTTGGAYGYTFGSGTRLTVV.

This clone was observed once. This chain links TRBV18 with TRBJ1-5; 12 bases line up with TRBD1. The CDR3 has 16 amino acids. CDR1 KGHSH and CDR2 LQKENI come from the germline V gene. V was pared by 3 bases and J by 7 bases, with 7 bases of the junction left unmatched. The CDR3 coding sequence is TGTGCCAGCTCACCCCAGGGACAGGGGGCTAGACAGCCCCAGCATTTT. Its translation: CASSPQGQGARQPQHF. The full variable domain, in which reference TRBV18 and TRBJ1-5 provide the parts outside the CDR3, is NAGVMQNPRHLVRRRGQEARLRCSPMKGHSHVYWYRQLPEEGLKFMVYLQKENIIDESGMPKERFSAEFPKEGPSILRIQQVVRGDSAAYFCASSPQGQGARQPQHFGDGTRLSIL.

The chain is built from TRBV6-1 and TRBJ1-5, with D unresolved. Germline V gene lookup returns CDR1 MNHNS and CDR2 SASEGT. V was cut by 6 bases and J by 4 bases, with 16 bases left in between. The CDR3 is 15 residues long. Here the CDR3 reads CASRIRTAPNQPQHF. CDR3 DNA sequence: TGTGCCAGCAGAATCCGGACTGCACCTAATCAGCCCCAGCATTTT.

In DNA form, the CDR3 reads TGTGCCAGTTCAATCAGGGGGACTGGGGAGACCCAGTACTTC. It specifies CASSIRGTGETQYF. This chain uses TRBV19 with TRBJ2-5, with a weak D call TRBD1 (7 bases). CDR1 and CDR2 (germline): LNHDA, SQIVND (reference sequence). The CDR3 totals 14 residues. V lost 8 bases and J lost 5, with 18 bases in between.

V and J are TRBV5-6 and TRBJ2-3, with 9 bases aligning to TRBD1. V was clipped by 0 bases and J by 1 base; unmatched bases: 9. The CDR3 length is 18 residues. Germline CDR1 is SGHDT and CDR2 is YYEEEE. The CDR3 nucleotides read TGTGCCAGCAGCTTGGGTACAGGGGGCCCCGCTGGCACAGATACGCAGTATTTT. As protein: CASSLGTGGPAGTDTQYF.

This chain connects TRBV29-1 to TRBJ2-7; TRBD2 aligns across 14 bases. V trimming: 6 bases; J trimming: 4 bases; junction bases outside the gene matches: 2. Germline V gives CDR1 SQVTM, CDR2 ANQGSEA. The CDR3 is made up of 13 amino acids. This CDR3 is CSVGTSGSYEQYF. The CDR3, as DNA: TGCAGCGTCGGGACTAGCGGGAGTTACGAGCAGTACTTC.

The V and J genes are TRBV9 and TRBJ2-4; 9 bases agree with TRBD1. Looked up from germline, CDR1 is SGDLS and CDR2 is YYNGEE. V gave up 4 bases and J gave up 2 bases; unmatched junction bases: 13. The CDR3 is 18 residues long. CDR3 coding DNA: TGTGCCAGCAGCCCACAACCCGGGACAGGGTTCACCAAAAACATTCAGTACTTC. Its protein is CASSPQPGTGFTKNIQYF.

The DNA for the CDR3 is TGCGCCAGCAGCCAAACTAGCGGGGGTTATGAGCAGTTCTTC. The encoded protein is CASSQTSGGYEQFF. The V gene is TRBV4-3, the J gene TRBJ2-1, with 11 nucleotides matching TRBD2. Trimming at V came to 2 bases and at J to 8 bases, leaving 2 bases not matched to a gene. The CDR3 spans 14 residues. From germline, CDR1 is LGHNA and CDR2 YSLEER.

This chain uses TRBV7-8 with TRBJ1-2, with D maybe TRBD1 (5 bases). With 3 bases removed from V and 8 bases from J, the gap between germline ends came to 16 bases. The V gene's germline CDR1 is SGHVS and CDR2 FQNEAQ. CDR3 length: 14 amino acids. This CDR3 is CASSFSRVVGGYTF. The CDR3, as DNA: TGTGCCAGCAGCTTTTCCAGGGTTGTAGGGGGCTACACCTTC. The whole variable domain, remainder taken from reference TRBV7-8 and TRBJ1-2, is GAGVSQSPRYKVAKRGQDVALRCDPISGHVSLFWYQQALGQGPEFLTYFQNEAQLDKSGLPSDRFFAERPEGSVSTLKIQRTQQEDSAVYLCASSFSRVVGGYTFGSGTRLTVV.

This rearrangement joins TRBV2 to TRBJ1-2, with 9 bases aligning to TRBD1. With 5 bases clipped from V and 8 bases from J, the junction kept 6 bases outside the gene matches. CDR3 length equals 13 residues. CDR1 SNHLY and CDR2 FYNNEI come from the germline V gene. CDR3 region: CASSRSDRGGYTF. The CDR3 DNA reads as TGTGCCAGCAGTCGCTCGGACAGGGGAGGCTACACCTTC.

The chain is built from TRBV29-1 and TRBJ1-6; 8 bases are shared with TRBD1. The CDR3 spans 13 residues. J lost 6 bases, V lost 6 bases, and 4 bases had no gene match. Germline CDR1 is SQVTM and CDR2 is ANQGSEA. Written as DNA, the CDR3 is TGCAGCGTGCGACAGGGGTTTAATTCACCCCTCCACTTT. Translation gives CSVRQGFNSPLHF.

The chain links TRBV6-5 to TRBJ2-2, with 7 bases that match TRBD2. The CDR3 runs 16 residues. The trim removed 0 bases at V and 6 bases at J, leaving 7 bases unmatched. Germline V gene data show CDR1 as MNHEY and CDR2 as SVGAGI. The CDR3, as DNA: TGTGCCAGCAGTTACTCGAGCGGGATCGGGGCCGGGGAGCTGTTTTTT. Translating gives CASSYSSGIGAGELFF.

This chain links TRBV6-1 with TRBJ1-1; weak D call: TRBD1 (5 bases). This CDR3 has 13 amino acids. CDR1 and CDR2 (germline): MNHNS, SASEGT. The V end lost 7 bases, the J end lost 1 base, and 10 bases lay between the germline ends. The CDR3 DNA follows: TGTGCCAGCACCGTGACAGCGAACACTGAAGCTTTCTTT. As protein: CASTVTANTEAFF.

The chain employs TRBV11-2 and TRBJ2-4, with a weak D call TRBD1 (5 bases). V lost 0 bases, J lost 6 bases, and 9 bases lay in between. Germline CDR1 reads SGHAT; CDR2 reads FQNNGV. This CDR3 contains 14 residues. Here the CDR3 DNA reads TGTGCCAGCAGCTTAGATCTTGGGGCAAACATTCAGTACTTC. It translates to CASSLDLGANIQYF.

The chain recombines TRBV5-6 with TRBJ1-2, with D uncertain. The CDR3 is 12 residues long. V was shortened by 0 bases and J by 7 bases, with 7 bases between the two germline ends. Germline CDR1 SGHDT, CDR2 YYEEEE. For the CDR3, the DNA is TGTGCCAGCAGCTTGGCGGGATTTGGCTACACCTTC. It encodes CASSLAGFGYTF.